This T cell receptor (beta chain) is from a study of blood T cell repertoires in COVID-19. Whole-study context: There were acute and convalescent COVID-19 samples, and they came from the United States, Italy and Spain. T cells, B-cell-depleted T cells, or PBMCs provided the cDNA or gDNA that served as material.

Profiled with immunoSEQ multiplex PCR; TCRdb holds only in-frame clones, not every one. The sample shows about 33,000 clones, 65% to 90% of them seen only once. The CDR3 runs 12 residues. With 2 bases removed from V and 9 bases from J, the gap between germline ends came to 10 bases. CDR1 KGHSH and CDR2 LQKENI come from the germline V gene. The sequenced sample consisted of peripheral blood. The TCR sequence derives from a human donor in a cohort sampled during active COVID-19. The V call is TRBV18, the J call TRBJ1-2; tentatively, D is TRBD1 (6 bases). The CDR3, as DNA: TGTGCCAGCTCACCAGGGGGCGGAAGCTACACCTTC. This translates into CASSPGGGSYTF. Supplemented by reference TRBV18 and TRBJ1-2, the full variable domain reads NAGVMQNPRHLVRRRGQEARLRCSPMKGHSHVYWYRQLPEEGLKFMVYLQKENIIDESGMPKERFSAEFPKEGPSILRIQQVVRGDSAAYFCASSPGGGSYTFGSGTRLTVV.